Given below is one T cell receptor (beta chain) in context. Within the sample, other DNA sequences also encode this same CDR3. This entry comes from a study of T cell changes during pregnancy in multiple sclerosis. TCRdb's copy holds only in-frame clones and misses some; the assay was immunoSEQ multiplex PCR. This sample has around 130,000 clones, with roughly 97% found just once. Germline CDR1 SEHNR, CDR2 FQNEAQ (reference sequence). V trimming: 1 base; J trimming: 5 bases; junction bases outside the gene matches: 2. The CDR3 is made up of 14 amino acids. The TCR sequence derives from a female donor with multiple sclerosis, enrolled in a pregnancy study. The gene calls are TRBV7-9 and TRBJ1-5; TRBD1 matches at 7 bases. Sequencing was performed on peripheral blood, taken after pregnancy. The CDR3 DNA is TGTGCCAGCAGCTTAGGACAGGGAGATCAGCCCCAGCATTTT. Translated: CASSLGQGDQPQHF.